These T cell receptor beta chains were read from a single sample in a study of siplizumab effects on memory and regulatory T cells. Sequencing was performed with immunoSEQ multiplex PCR; in TCRdb, only in-frame clones are kept and a portion is missing. The sample shows 50,000 to 70,000 clones, just over 95% of them seen only once. Sequenced material: naive CD8+ T cells sorted from blood. The receptors stem from a human donor in good health. Both conserved end residues are part of each CDR3. The D gene is left open where the match is weak. Expanded clones get a size class; other rows say once, few or many, or leave the size out.

v_gene: TRBV28; j_gene: TRBJ2-5; abundance: NA; d_gene: NA; CDR3nt: TGTGCCAGCTCCGAGGGGGGGACCCAGTACTTC; CDR3aa: CASSEGGTQYF
v_gene: TRBV15; j_gene: TRBJ2-7; abundance: NA; d_gene: NA; CDR3nt: TGTGCCACCAGCAGAGATCGAGGAGGGGGCTACGAGCAGTACTTC; CDR3aa: CATSRDRGGGYEQYF
v_gene: TRBV11-2; j_gene: TRBJ2-7; abundance: once; d_gene: NA; CDR3nt: TGTGCCAGCAGCTTAGATCTTACGGGGGGCCTATCCTACGAGCAGTACTTC; CDR3aa: CASSLDLTGGLSYEQYF
v_gene: TRBV28; j_gene: TRBJ2-2; abundance: NA; d_gene: TRBD1; CDR3nt: TGTGCCAGCAGGACAGGGGTAAGGGAGCTGTTTTTT; CDR3aa: CASRTGVRELFF
v_gene: TRBV28; j_gene: TRBJ2-3; abundance: NA; d_gene: TRBD1; CDR3nt: TGTGCCAGCAGTTTTGGTGGACAGGCATCCCCCACAGATACGCAGTATTTT; CDR3aa: CASSFGGQASPTDTQYF
v_gene: TRBV5-4; j_gene: TRBJ2-5; abundance: NA; d_gene: TRBD2; CDR3nt: TGTGCCAGCAGCTTGGCTGCTAGCGGGGGAGGGGAGACCCAGTACTTC; CDR3aa: CASSLAASGGGETQYF
v_gene: TRBV4-3; j_gene: TRBJ2-1; abundance: once; d_gene: NA; CDR3nt: TGCGCCAGCAGCTCCCGGAGTTACAATGAGCAGTTCTTC; CDR3aa: CASSSRSYNEQFF
v_gene: TRBV27; j_gene: TRBJ1-1; abundance: NA; d_gene: TRBD1; CDR3nt: TGTGCCAGCAGTCAAAGACAGGGGGCCTTCTCCACTGAAGCTTTCTTT; CDR3aa: CASSQRQGAFSTEAFF
v_gene: TRBV4-1; j_gene: TRBJ1-1; abundance: NA; d_gene: TRBD1; CDR3nt: TGCGCCAGCAGCCAAGGGGACAGAAACACTGAAGCTTTCTTT; CDR3aa: CASSQGDRNTEAFF
v_gene: TRBV19; j_gene: TRBJ2-7; abundance: NA; d_gene: NA; CDR3nt: TGTGCCAGTAGTATTGGAGGGCCGCAGTACTTC; CDR3aa: CASSIGGPQYF
v_gene: TRBV7-9; j_gene: TRBJ1-2; abundance: NA; d_gene: NA; CDR3nt: TGTGCCAGCAGCCATGGGCCAGGACATGGCTACACCTTC; CDR3aa: CASSHGPGHGYTF
v_gene: TRBV28; j_gene: TRBJ1-2; abundance: NA; d_gene: NA; CDR3nt: TGTGCCAGCAGTTTCCTACAGGGAGCTAACTATGGCTACACCTTC; CDR3aa: CASSFLQGANYGYTF
v_gene: TRBV6-6; j_gene: TRBJ2-7; abundance: NA; d_gene: TRBD1; CDR3nt: TGTGCCAGCAGTTCACAGGGGCCGTGGGACGAGCAGTACTTC; CDR3aa: CASSSQGPWDEQYF
v_gene: TRBV5-1; j_gene: TRBJ2-7; abundance: once; d_gene: TRBD1; CDR3nt: TGCGCCAGCAGCACCGGGACAGGGGACGAGCAGTACTTC; CDR3aa: CASSTGTGDEQYF
v_gene: TRBV5-6; j_gene: TRBJ1-1; abundance: NA; d_gene: NA; CDR3nt: TGTGCCAGCAGCCCGGAGGGGGGGATGAACACTGAAGCTTTCTTT; CDR3aa: CASSPEGGMNTEAFF
v_gene: TRBV28; j_gene: TRBJ2-7; abundance: NA; d_gene: NA; CDR3nt: TGTGCCAGCAGTCCCTCATCGAGCCACGAGCAGTACTTC; CDR3aa: CASSPSSSHEQYF